These 13 T cell receptor beta chains came from one sample sequenced in a study of T cells in Graves' hyperthyroidism and ophthalmopathy. Amplified TCR beta CDR3 regions came from RNA transcripts. Carried out on the TCR CDR3, a first-round RT-PCR used the HTBI primer set. Via MiXCR, TCRdb re-called the multiplex PCR reads, giving one row per CDR3 protein. The sample includes around 300,000 distinct CDR3 sequences, roughly 15% of them seen just once. Sequencing was done on a sample of blood. The receptors shown here come from a woman in her forties or fifties with Graves' hyperthyroidism that later progressed to Graves' ophthalmopathy.

The V and J genes are TRBV19 and TRBJ1-1, with D tentatively TRBD1 (5 bases). Germline V lookup: CDR1 LNHDA, CDR2 SQIVND (reference sequence). This CDR3 region has 14 residues. V was pared by 10 bases and J by 0 bases, with 15 bases between. The CDR3 sequence is CATTPGRVNTEAFF. Here the CDR3 DNA reads TGTGCCACCACCCCGGGACGGGTGAACACTGAAGCTTTCTTT.

In this sample, this clonotype turned up many times. The V and J genes are TRBV13 and TRBJ2-4; the D is unclear. CDR3 length: 16 residues. Germline V gene data show CDR1 as PRHDT and CDR2 as FYEKMQ (reference sequence). V lost 5 bases and J lost 0, with 14 bases in between. For the CDR3, the DNA is TGTGCCAGCAGCCCCCCCCGGCCTTTAGCCAAAAACATTCAGTACTTC. It codes for CASSPPRPLAKNIQYF. Drawing the rest from reference TRBV13 and TRBJ2-4, the complete variable domain is AAGVIQSPRHLIKEKRETATLKCYPIPRHDTVYWYQQGPGQDPQFLISFYEKMQSDKGSIPDRFSAQQFSDYHSELNMSSLELGDSALYFCASSPPRPLAKNIQYFGAGTRLSVL.

As regards this clonotype: A much larger clone lies one base from this, so it may be a read error. This chain joins TRBV28 and TRBJ2-1; tentatively, D is TRBD1 (6 bases). CDR1 is MDHEN and CDR2 is SYDVKM in the germline V gene. The CDR3 runs 16 residues. Here the CDR3 DNA reads TGTGCCAGCAGCTCATTGACAGGCCCCCGATACAATGGGCAGTTCTTC. This encodes CASSSLTGPRYNGQFF.

This clonotype was recorded many times. J is TRBJ2-3 and V is TRBV5-5; D is unclear. There are 15 residues in the CDR3. The ends were cut back, 1 base at V and 4 bases at J, with 13 bases in the middle. Germline CDR1 SGHKS, CDR2 YYEKEE (reference sequence). The CDR3 DNA sequence: TGTGCCAGCAGCTTGCGTCCGGGTTTCTCAGATACGCAGTATTTT. It encodes CASSLRPGFSDTQYF.

In this sample, this clonotype turned up a few times. The chain carries TRBV5-6 and TRBJ2-2; D might be TRBD1 (6 bases). Trimming removed 2 bases from V and 6 bases from J, with 14 bases in between. The germline CDR1 and CDR2 sequences are SGHDT and YYEEEE. The CDR3 runs to 15 residues. The CDR3 reads CASSFSPRGSGELFF. The CDR3 nucleotides are TGTGCCAGCAGCTTCTCTCCGAGGGGGTCCGGGGAGCTGTTTTTT.

This clonotype was seen ten or more times. The J gene is TRBJ2-1, the V gene TRBV6-2 or TRBV6-3; the match to TRBD2 covers 7 bases. The V and J ends lost 6 bases and 4 bases, in that order; junction bases with no gene match: 9. Germline CDR1 is MNHEY and CDR2 is SVGEGT. This CDR3 is built from 15 residues. This CDR3 is CASRPTSVRYNEQFF. CDR3 nucleotide sequence: TGTGCCAGCAGGCCAACTAGCGTTCGATACAATGAGCAGTTCTTC.

The table lists this clonotype with many counts. For the CDR3, the DNA is TGTGCCAGCAGCATGGAAGGAGCTAACTATGGCTACACCTTC. Translated: CASSMEGANYGYTF. This chain links TRBV7-3 with TRBJ1-2; D ambiguous. The CDR3 totals 14 residues. Germline-derived CDR1 and CDR2 are SGHTA and FQGTGA. V gave up 5 bases and J gave up 0 bases, with 10 bases separating them.

This clonotype was observed many times. The chain couples TRBV3-1 to TRBJ1-2, with 9 bases fitting TRBD1. This CDR3 spans 14 amino acids. The germline V gene encodes CDR1 LGHDT and CDR2 YNNKEL (reference sequence). With 5 bases clipped from V and 4 bases from J, the junction kept 5 bases outside the gene matches. The CDR3 DNA follows: TGTGCCAGCAGCGGACAGGGGCGTAGCTATGGCTACACCTTC. This sequence encodes CASSGQGRSYGYTF.

This clonotype was observed a handful of times. The chain joins TRBV18 to TRBJ1-6, with D hard to call. The V gene lost 6 bases and the J gene lost 7 bases, with 16 bases spanning the gap. This CDR3 spans 15 amino acids. The germline CDR1 and CDR2 sequences are KGHSH and LQKENI. CDR3 protein: CASSPGGLGNSPLHF. In nucleotides, the CDR3 is TGTGCCAGCTCTCCTGGAGGTTTGGGAAATTCACCCCTCCACTTT.

This clonotype was picked up many times. The rearrangement links TRBV7-3 to TRBJ2-5; the D gene is possibly TRBD2 (6 bases). Germline lookup yields CDR1 SGHTA and CDR2 FQGTGA. The CDR3 has 13 amino acids. The V end lost 2 bases, the J end lost 5 bases, and 9 bases lay between the germline ends. The CDR3 protein is CASSLGGMETQYF. CDR3 DNA: TGTGCCAGCAGCTTAGGCGGGATGGAGACCCAGTACTTC.

This clonotype was detected ten times or more. The V call is TRBV2, the J call TRBJ1-2; D is perhaps TRBD1 (6 bases). V lost 6 bases to trimming and J lost 8 bases, with 19 bases between them. Germline CDR1 and CDR2: SNHLY and FYNNEI. This CDR3 is built from 14 residues. CDR3 in amino acids: CASRVPGAEFGYTF. CDR3 nucleotide sequence: TGTGCCAGCAGGGTTCCGGGGGCGGAGTTCGGCTACACCTTC.

The chain employs TRBV3-1 and TRBJ2-7; TRBD2 matches at 7 bases. Unmatched junction bases numbered 4, after V lost 4 bases and J lost 1 base. Germline values: CDR1 LGHDT, CDR2 YNNKEL (reference sequence). The CDR3 consists of 14 residues. CDR3 DNA: TGTGCCAGCAGCCTCACTAGCGTTTCCTACGAGCAGTACTTC. Protein: CASSLTSVSYEQYF.

This clonotype was detected ten times or more. The V call is TRBV7-8, the J call TRBJ2-4, with 9 bases aligning to TRBD1. In germline, CDR1 is SGHVS, CDR2 FQNEAQ. The CDR3 length is 16 residues. Trimming cost V 4 bases and J 0 bases; bases outside gene matches: 4. Written as DNA, the CDR3 is TGTGCCAGCAGCTACAGGGGGCCACTAGCCAAAAACATTCAGTACTTC. Translating gives CASSYRGPLAKNIQYF.